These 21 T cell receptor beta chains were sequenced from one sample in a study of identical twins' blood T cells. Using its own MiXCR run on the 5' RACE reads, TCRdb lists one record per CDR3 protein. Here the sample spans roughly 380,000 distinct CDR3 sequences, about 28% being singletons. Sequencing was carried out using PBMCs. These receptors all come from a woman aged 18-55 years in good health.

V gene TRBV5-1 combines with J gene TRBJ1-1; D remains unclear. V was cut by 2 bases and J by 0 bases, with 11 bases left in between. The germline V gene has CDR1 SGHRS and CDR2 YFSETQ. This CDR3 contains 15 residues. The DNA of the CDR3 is TGCGCCAGCAGCTTAAGTCCCCTCATGAACACTGAAGCTTTCTTT. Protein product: CASSLSPLMNTEAFF.

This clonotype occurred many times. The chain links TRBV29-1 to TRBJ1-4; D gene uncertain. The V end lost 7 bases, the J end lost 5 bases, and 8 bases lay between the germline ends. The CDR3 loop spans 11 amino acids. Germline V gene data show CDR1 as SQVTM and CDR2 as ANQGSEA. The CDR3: CSGLLNEKLFF. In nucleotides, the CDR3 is TGCAGCGGACTATTGAATGAAAAACTGTTTTTT.

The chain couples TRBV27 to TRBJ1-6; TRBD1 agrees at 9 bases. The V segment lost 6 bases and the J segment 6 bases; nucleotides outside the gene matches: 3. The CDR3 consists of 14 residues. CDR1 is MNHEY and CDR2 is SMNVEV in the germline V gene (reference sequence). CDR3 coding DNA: TGTGCCAGCAGAATGACAGGGGGTAATTCACCCCTCCACTTT. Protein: CASRMTGGNSPLHF.

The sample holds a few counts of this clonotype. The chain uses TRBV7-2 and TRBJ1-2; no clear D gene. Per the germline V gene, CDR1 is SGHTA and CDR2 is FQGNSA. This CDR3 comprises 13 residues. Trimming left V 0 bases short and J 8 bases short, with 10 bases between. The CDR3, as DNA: TGTGCCAGCAGCTTAGCCCCGTTGCGGGGCTACACCTTC. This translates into CASSLAPLRGYTF. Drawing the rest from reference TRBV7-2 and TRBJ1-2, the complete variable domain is GAGVSQSPSNKVTEKGKDVELRCDPISGHTALYWYRQSLGQGLEFLIYFQGNSAPDKSGLPSDRFSAERTGGSVSTLTIQRTQQEDSAVYLCASSLAPLRGYTFGSGTRLTVV.

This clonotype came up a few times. The CDR3, as DNA: TGTGCCAGCAGTTTCCTCCTTAACCTTGGCTACACCTTC. Its protein product is CASSFLLNLGYTF. This sequence joins TRBV12-3 or TRBV12-4 and TRBJ1-2; the D is unclear. The CDR3 totals 13 residues. The ends were cut back, 3 bases at V and 7 bases at J, with 12 bases in the middle.

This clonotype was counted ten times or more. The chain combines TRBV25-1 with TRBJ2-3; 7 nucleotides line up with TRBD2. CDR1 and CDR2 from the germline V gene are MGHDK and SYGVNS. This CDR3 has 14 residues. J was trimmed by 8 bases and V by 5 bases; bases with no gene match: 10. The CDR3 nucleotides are TGTGCCAGCAGTTTGGGGACTACCACCGGTACGCAGTATTTT. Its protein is CASSLGTTTGTQYF.

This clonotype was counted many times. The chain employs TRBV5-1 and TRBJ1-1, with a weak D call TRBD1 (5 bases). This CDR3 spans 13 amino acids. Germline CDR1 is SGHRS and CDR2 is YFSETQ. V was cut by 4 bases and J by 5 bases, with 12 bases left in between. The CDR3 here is CASSTAEGTEAFF. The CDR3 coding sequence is TGCGCCAGCAGCACCGCCGAGGGGACTGAAGCTTTCTTT.

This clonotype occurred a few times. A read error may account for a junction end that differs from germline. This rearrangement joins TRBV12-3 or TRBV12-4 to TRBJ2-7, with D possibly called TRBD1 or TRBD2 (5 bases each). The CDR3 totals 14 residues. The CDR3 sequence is CASSWGFRSHEQYF. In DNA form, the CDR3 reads TGTGCCAGCAGTTGGGGGTTTCGCTCCCACGAGCAGTACTTC.

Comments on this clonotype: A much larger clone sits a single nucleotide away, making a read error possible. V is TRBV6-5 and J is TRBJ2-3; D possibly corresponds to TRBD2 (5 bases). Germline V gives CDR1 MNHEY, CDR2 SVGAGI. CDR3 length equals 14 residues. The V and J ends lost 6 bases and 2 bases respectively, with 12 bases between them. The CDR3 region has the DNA TGTGCCAGCAGACCTAGCTGGAACACAGATACGCAGTATTTT. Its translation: CASRPSWNTDTQYF.

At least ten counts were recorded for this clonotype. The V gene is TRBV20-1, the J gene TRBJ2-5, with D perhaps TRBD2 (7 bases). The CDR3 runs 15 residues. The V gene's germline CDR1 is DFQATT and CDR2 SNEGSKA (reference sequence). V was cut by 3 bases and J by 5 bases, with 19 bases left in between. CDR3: CSASRAGAGRETQYF. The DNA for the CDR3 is TGCAGTGCTAGCCGTGCGGGGGCAGGGCGGGAGACCCAGTACTTC.

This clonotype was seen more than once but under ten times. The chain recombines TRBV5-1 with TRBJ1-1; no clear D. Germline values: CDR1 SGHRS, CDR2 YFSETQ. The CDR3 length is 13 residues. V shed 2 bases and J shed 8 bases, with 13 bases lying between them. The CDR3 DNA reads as TGCGCCAGCAGCTTTCAGGATTCCGTGGAAGCTTTCTTT. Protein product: CASSFQDSVEAFF.

The CDR3 is CASSPVMERQYF. The CDR3 DNA follows: TGTGCCAGCAGTCCGGTAATGGAGAGGCAGTATTTT. The chain joins TRBV6-2 or TRBV6-3 to TRBJ2-3; D is uncertain. Germline CDR1 MNHEY, CDR2 SVGEGT. The V and J ends lost 5 bases and 11 bases respectively, with 14 bases between them. This CDR3 spans 12 amino acids.

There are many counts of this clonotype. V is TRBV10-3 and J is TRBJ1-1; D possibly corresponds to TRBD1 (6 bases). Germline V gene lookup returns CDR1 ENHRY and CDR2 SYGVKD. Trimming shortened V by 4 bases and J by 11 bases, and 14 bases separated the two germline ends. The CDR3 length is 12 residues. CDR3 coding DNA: TGTGCCATCAGTGGTGGGACACCTGGGGCTTTCTTT. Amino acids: CAISGGTPGAFF.

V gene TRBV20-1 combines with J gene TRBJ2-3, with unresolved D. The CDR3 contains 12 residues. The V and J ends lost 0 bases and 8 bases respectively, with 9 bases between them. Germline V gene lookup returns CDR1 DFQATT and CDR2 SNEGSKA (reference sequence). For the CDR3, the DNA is TGCAGTGCTAGAGATAGATCCGGTACGCAGTATTTT. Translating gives CSARDRSGTQYF.

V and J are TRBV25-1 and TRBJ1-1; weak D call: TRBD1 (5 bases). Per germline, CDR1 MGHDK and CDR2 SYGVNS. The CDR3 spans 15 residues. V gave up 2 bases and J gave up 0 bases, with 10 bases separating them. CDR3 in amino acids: CASSEIGALNTEAFF. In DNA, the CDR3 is TGTGCCAGCAGTGAAATCGGGGCACTGAACACTGAAGCTTTCTTT.

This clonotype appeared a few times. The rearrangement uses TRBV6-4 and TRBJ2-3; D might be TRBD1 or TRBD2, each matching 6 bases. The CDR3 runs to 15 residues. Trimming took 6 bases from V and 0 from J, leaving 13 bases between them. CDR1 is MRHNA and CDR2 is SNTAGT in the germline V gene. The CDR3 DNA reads TGTGCCAGCAGCCCGGGGGCCGAAAGCACAGATACGCAGTATTTT. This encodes CASSPGAESTDTQYF.

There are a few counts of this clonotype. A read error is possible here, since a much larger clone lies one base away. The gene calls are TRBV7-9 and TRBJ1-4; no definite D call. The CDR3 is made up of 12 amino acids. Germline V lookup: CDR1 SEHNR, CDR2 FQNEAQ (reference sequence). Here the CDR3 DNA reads TGTGCCAGCAGCTTAGGGATAGAAAAACCGTTTTTT. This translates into CASSLGIEKPFF.

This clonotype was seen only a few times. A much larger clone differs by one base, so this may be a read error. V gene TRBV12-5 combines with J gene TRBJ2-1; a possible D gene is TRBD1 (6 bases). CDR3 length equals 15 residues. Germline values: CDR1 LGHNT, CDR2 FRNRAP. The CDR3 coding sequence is TGTGCTAGTGGTTTGTGCACAGGGCGATGCAATGGGCAGTTCTTC. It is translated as CASGLCTGRCNGQFF.

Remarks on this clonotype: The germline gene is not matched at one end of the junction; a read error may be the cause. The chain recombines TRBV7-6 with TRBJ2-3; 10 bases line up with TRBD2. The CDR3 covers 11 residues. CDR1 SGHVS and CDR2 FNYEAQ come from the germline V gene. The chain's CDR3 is CASSPGTSAHF. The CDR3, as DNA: TGTGCCAGCAGTCCCGGGACTAGCGCACATTTT. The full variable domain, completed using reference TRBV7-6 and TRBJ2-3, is GAGVSQSPRYKVTKRGQDVALRCDPISGHVSLYWYRQALGQGPEFLTYFNYEAQQDKSGLPNDRFSAERPEGSISTLTIQRTEQRDSAMYRCASSPGTSAHFGPGTRLTVL.

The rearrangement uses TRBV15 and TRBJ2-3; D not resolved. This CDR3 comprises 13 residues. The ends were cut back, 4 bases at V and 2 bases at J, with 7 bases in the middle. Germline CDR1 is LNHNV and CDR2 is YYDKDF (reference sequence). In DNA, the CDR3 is TGTGCCACCAGCACTTACATCACAGATACGCAGTATTTT. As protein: CATSTYITDTQYF. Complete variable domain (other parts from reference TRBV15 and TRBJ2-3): DAMVIQNPRYQVTQFGKPVTLSCSQTLNHNVMYWYQQKSSQAPKLLFHYYDKDFNNEADTPDNFQSRRPNTSFCFLDIRSPGLGDTAMYLCATSTYITDTQYFGPGTRLTVL.

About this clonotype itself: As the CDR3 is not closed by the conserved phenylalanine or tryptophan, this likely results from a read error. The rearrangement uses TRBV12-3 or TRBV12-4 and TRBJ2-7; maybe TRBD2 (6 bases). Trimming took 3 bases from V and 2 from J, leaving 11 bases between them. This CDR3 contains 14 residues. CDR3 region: CASSFGAGTYEQYL. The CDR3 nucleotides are TGTGCCAGCAGTTTTGGGGCGGGAACCTACGAGCAGTACCTC.